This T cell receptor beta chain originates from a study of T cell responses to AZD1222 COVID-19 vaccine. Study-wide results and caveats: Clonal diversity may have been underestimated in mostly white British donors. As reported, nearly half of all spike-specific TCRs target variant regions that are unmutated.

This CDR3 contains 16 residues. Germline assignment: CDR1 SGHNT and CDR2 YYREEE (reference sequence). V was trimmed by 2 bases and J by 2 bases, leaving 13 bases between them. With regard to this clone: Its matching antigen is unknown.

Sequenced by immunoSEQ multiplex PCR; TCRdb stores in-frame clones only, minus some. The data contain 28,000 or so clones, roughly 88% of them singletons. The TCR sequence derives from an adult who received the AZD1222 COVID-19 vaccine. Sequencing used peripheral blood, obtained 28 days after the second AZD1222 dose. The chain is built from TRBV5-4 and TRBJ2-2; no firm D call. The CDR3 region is CASSLDHGRNTGELFF. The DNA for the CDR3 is TGTGCCAGCAGCTTAGATCATGGAAGAAACACCGGGGAGCTGTTTTTT.